The 21 T cell receptor beta chains below were found in one sample sequenced in a study of cytomegalovirus exposure and HLA in healthy donors. With 60 Vbeta and 13 Jbeta primers, the PCR was carried out. This table comes from immunoSEQ multiplex PCR, and its TCRdb copy is limited to in-frame clones, with some not included. The sample holds about 190,000 clones, roughly 12% seen once. What was sequenced was PBMCs. These receptors were taken from a man in his fifties or sixties in good health and CMV-seropositive.

The chain is built from TRBV5-1 and TRBJ1-2; possibly TRBD1 for D (5 bases). Germline assignment: CDR1 SGHRS and CDR2 YFSETQ. Between the trimmed V and J ends, which lost 0 bases and 13 bases, there was a span of 19 bases. The length of the CDR3 is 14 residues. For the CDR3, the DNA is TGCGCCAGCAGCTTGGATGGCCAGGGAACCCAGGGCACCTTC. Its translation: CASSLDGQGTQGTF.

In this sample, this clone turned up a few times. This chain joins TRBV10-3 and TRBJ2-1; TRBD2 agrees at 9 bases. Germline V gives CDR1 ENHRY, CDR2 SYGVKD. The trim removed 0 bases at V and 14 bases at J, leaving 5 bases unmatched. CDR3 size: 13 residues. CDR3 in amino acids: CAISESGAGGEFF. CDR3 sequence (DNA): TGTGCCATCAGTGAGTCCGGAGCGGGGGGTGAGTTCTTC.

This chain uses TRBV5-6 with TRBJ2-4, with 9 bases that match TRBD1. This CDR3 comprises 14 residues. Trimming removed 5 bases from V and 0 bases from J; junction bases left unmatched: 0. Germline V gene lookup returns CDR1 SGHDT and CDR2 YYEEEE. The DNA for the CDR3 is TGTGCCAGCAGGGACAGGGGAGCCAAAAACATTCAGTACTTC. Protein: CASRDRGAKNIQYF.

Only a few counts were recorded for this clone. The chain employs TRBV27 and TRBJ2-5; 9 nucleotides line up with TRBD1. The CDR3 is made up of 14 amino acids. Trimming took 4 bases from V and 5 from J; bases not matched to a gene: 5. The germline V gene encodes CDR1 MNHEY and CDR2 SMNVEV (reference sequence). DNA for the CDR3: TGTGCCAGCAGTTACAGGGGGCGTGAGGAGACCCAGTACTTC. The encoded protein is CASSYRGREETQYF.

The V gene is TRBV30, the J gene TRBJ1-1, with D tentatively TRBD1 (6 bases). The CDR3 covers 13 residues. V dropped 4 bases and J dropped 4 bases, with 13 bases sitting between them. Per germline, CDR1 GTSNPN and CDR2 SVGIG (reference sequence). The CDR3: CAWIKDRTTEAFF. The CDR3 DNA follows: TGTGCCTGGATAAAGGACAGAACCACTGAAGCTTTCTTT.

The J gene is TRBJ1-2, the V gene TRBV5-1, with 8 bases identical to TRBD1. The length of the CDR3 is 14 residues. CDR1 is SGHRS, CDR2 YFSETQ, per germline. J lost 5 bases, V lost 4 bases, and 7 bases had no gene match. CDR3 loop: CASSAYRGEYGYTF. The CDR3 DNA is TGCGCCAGCAGCGCCTACAGGGGGGAGTATGGCTACACCTTC.

The chain is built from TRBV2 and TRBJ2-5; TRBD2 matches 8 bases. The germline CDR1 and CDR2 sequences are SNHLY and FYNNEI. V shed 4 bases, J shed 4 bases, and the junction held 11 bases outside the gene matches. The CDR3 is 16 residues long. Here the CDR3 DNA reads TGTGCCAGCAGTGGGGGTCGGGGGGGGCCAGTAGAGACCCAGTACTTC. Its protein product is CASSGGRGGPVETQYF.

The J gene is TRBJ1-1, the V gene TRBV6-5; D not resolved. The CDR3 covers 15 residues. Germline-derived CDR1 and CDR2 are MNHEY and SVGAGI. The V and J ends lost 0 bases and 1 base respectively, with 9 bases between them. The DNA of the CDR3 is TGTGCCAGCAGTTACTCGGTATCGGGGAACACTGAAGCTTTCTTT. Translation: CASSYSVSGNTEAFF.

The rearrangement links TRBV25-1 to TRBJ2-6, with 8 bases matching TRBD1. The CDR3 has 17 amino acids. Germline loops: CDR1 MGHDK, CDR2 SYGVNS. Trimming at V came to 6 bases and at J to 0 bases, leaving 7 bases not matched to a gene. As DNA, the CDR3 is TGTGCCAGCAGAGGGACAGGAGAAACCTCTGGGGCCAACGTCCTGACTTTC. Translating gives CASRGTGETSGANVLTF.

Notes on this clone: The sample holds other DNA sequences that translate to the same CDR3. The chain employs TRBV6-6 and TRBJ2-3; D ambiguous. V was cut by 5 bases and J by 1 base, with 7 bases left in between. CDR3 size: 13 residues. Germline CDR1 is MNHNY and CDR2 is SVGAGI (reference sequence). CDR3 amino acids: CASSPRGTDTQYF. Here the CDR3 DNA reads TGTGCCAGCAGTCCCCGGGGCACAGATACGCAGTATTTT.

This clone came up a few times. This CDR3 reads CASSLLRVSYGYTF. CDR3 DNA sequence: TGTGCCAGTAGTCTTCTACGGGTGAGCTATGGCTACACCTTC. The chain is built from TRBV19 and TRBJ1-2; no clear D. The V end was cut by 5 bases, the J end by 4 bases, with 14 bases between. Per the germline V gene, CDR1 is LNHDA and CDR2 is SQIVND (reference sequence). The CDR3 extends over 14 amino acids.

This clone occurred a few times. For the CDR3, the DNA is TGTGCCAGCAGCGTAACCCCCGAGGCAGGAAACACCATATATTTT. It is translated as CASSVTPEAGNTIYF. V and J are TRBV9 and TRBJ1-3; D ambiguous. The V end lost 1 base, the J end lost 4 bases, and 12 bases lay between the germline ends. CDR3 length equals 15 residues. Looked up from germline, CDR1 is SGDLS and CDR2 is YYNGEE.

The chain is built from TRBV4-3 and TRBJ1-1; D uncertain. This CDR3 contains 16 residues. V shed 0 bases and J shed 0 bases, with 11 bases lying between them. Germline CDR1 LGHNA, CDR2 YSLEER. The CDR3 here is CASSQDMRLMNTEAFF. CDR3 sequence (DNA): TGCGCCAGCAGCCAAGATATGAGGCTCATGAACACTGAAGCTTTCTTT.

Details on this clone: A read error is likely, as this CDR3 ends without the conserved phenylalanine or tryptophan. This rearrangement joins TRBV14 to TRBJ1-1; D unresolved. The germline CDR1 and CDR2 sequences are SGHDN and FVKESK. V was trimmed by 3 bases and J by 1 base, leaving 6 bases between them. The CDR3 runs 13 residues. The CDR3 coding sequence is TGTGCCAGCAGCCAGACACGGAACACTGAAGCTTTCGTT. This encodes CASSQTRNTEAFV.

This clone was recorded a few times. The chain couples TRBV6-6 to TRBJ1-2; 7 bases agree with TRBD1. Germline CDR1 and CDR2: MNHNY and SVGAGI (reference sequence). This CDR3 comprises 14 residues. J lost 8 bases, V lost 5 bases, and 11 bases had no gene match. CDR3 loop: CASSTAGTVGGYTF. The DNA of the CDR3 is TGTGCCAGCAGTACCGCCGGGACAGTTGGGGGCTACACCTTC.

The V call is TRBV2, the J call TRBJ1-1, with 9 bases that match TRBD1. V lost 7 bases, J lost 1 base, and 4 bases stayed unmatched. This CDR3 is built from 14 residues. Per the germline V gene, CDR1 is SNHLY and CDR2 is FYNNEI. CDR3 DNA: TGTGCCAGCAACCTACAGGGGGCGAACACTGAAGCTTTCTTT. Amino acids: CASNLQGANTEAFF.

V and J are TRBV7-2 and TRBJ2-5; tentatively, D is TRBD1 (5 bases). Germline V gives CDR1 SGHTA, CDR2 FQGNSA. The CDR3 covers 15 residues. Trimming took off 4 bases at V and 1 base at J, with 13 bases between the two ends. CDR3 region: CASSSQGRRQETQYF. The DNA for the CDR3 is TGTGCCAGCAGCTCCCAGGGCAGGCGCCAAGAGACCCAGTACTTC.

This clone has just a few counts. An end of the junction differs from the germline gene, which may be a read error. The chain employs TRBV30 and TRBJ2-7; no reliable D call. The CDR3 is 13 amino acids. In germline, CDR1 is GTSNPN, CDR2 SVGIG (reference sequence). The CDR3 protein is CAWSVGEAYGQYF. As DNA, the CDR3 is TGTGCCTGGAGTGTCGGAGAGGCCTACGGGCAGTACTTC.

This clone was seen more than once but under ten times. The chain uses TRBV7-2 and TRBJ2-1; TRBD2 is a possible D gene (7 bases). This CDR3 is 17 amino acids long. CDR1 SGHTA and CDR2 FQGNSA come from the germline V gene. Trimming pared 5 bases from V and 0 bases from J, leaving 17 bases between. CDR3: CASSPGGGGFSYNEQFF. CDR3 coding DNA: TGTGCCAGCAGCCCCGGGGGCGGGGGCTTCTCCTACAATGAGCAGTTCTTC.

The chain couples TRBV7-9 to TRBJ1-6, with 7 bases identical to TRBD1. V trimming: 5 bases; J trimming: 3 bases; junction bases outside the gene matches: 7. The CDR3 is made up of 16 amino acids. Germline assignment: CDR1 SEHNR and CDR2 FQNEAQ (reference sequence). The CDR3 DNA is TGTGCCAGCAGCCCGGACAGGTCGGTCTATAATTCACCCCTCCACTTT. Protein: CASSPDRSVYNSPLHF. The whole variable domain, filled in from reference TRBV7-9 and TRBJ1-6, reads DTGVSQNPRHKITKRGQNVTFRCDPISEHNRLYWYRQTLGQGPEFLTYFQNEAQLEKSRLLSDRFSAERPKGSFSTLEIQRTEQGDSAMYLCASSPDRSVYNSPLHFGNGTRLTVT.

This clone has more than one count but fewer than ten. V gene TRBV6-6 combines with J gene TRBJ2-7; weak D call: TRBD2 (5 bases). Trimming took 4 bases from V and 5 from J, leaving 18 bases between them. This CDR3 comprises 15 residues. From germline, CDR1 is MNHNY and CDR2 SVGAGI (reference sequence). The CDR3, as DNA: TGTGCCAGCAGTTCCGACTCTTGGAGGCCCCACGAGCAGTACGTC. Its translation: CASSSDSWRPHEQYV.